Sequencing of this T cell receptor beta chain was carried out in a study of beta chain features in type 1 diabetes (dated by TCRdb to 2017 to 2018). Broadly, across the study: Mean age, gender distribution, total cell number and subset yield did not differ between patients and healthy donors. A total of roughly 100 million sorted cells were examined across all samples, and the number of cells per subset was strongly correlated with RNA yield. The study compared the TCRB repertoires of sorted circulating CD4+ T cell subsets in recently diagnosed type 1 diabetes patients with those in matched healthy donors. Regulatory and stem cell-like memory subsets were obtained from only 8 patients and roughly 8 healthy donors, while naive and central memory subsets were obtained from all 30 or so donors. Overall results and qualifications from the work: Patients with type 1 diabetes made fewer insertions and deleted more nucleotides at VDJ recombination sites, implying thymic rearrangement abnormalities. Type 1 diabetes patients showed a moderate but significant shortening of TCRB CDR3 length in all four CD4+ subsets. HLA sub-analyses involved small numbers of individuals, so any influence of HLA type on TCRB rearrangement remained unresolved. Because cDNA rather than genomic DNA was sequenced, highly expressing activated cells could have been over-represented, although no difference in activation and CD3 levels was found between groups. PCR may preferentially amplify shorter templates, but because patient and control samples were amplified and corrected together, any resulting skew would affect both groups equally. Naive, central memory and regulatory TCRB repertoires appeared to be more alike among patients than among healthy donors.

With respect to this clone: The specificity of this receptor is unknown. The record has no base qualities; no much larger clone is one base away.

Each donor gave one peripheral blood draw, roughly 110 mL on average, collected into heparinised tubes. A BD FACSAria II and a panel including CD45RO, CCR7, CD25, CD127, CD95 and CD27 were used to sort naive, central memory, regulatory and stem cell-like memory CD4+ T cells. Every sorted population had a purity above 95%. PBMCs were separated immediately by Lymphoprep density gradient centrifugation and were stained directly, without being cultured. To minimize batch effects, samples were stained and sorted in pairs, one healthy donor with one patient per experiment. All of the isolated RNA was reverse transcribed with the High Capacity cDNA Reverse Transcription Kit, so expressed TCRB transcripts were sequenced. Deep immunoSEQ sequencing was applied to naive, central memory and regulatory T cell samples, giving an average of approximately 4 million total reads per sample. After sorted cells were lysed in RLT buffer, RNA was extracted with DNase-treated RNeasy Micro or Mini kits, with the choice depending on cell number. Each cell subset was processed on its own to prevent cross-contamination, while patient and healthy donor samples were processed together. Using the immunoSEQ multiplex PCR, TCRB sequences were amplified from cDNA into 87-bp fragments spanning the CDR3 region. The amplicons were sequenced using the Illumina HiSeq platform. Concerning the study's data processing: PCR bias was corrected computationally using synthetic template baselines, and reads within Hamming distance 2 were collapsed, with unmergeable singletons discarded. Reads were aligned to IMGT to assign V, D and J genes, CDR3 length, and insertions or deletions at six rearrangement sites. Within each subset, clonotype counts were normalized to sorted cell number, and only after that were true diversity and Gini coefficients computed with the tcR R package. The overlap coefficient, calculated on TCRB nucleotide sequences, was used to measure repertoire sharing. TCRdb provides this immuneACCESS table in a form limited to in-frame rearrangements. Some clones are lacking; in checked studies, under half of them reflect an unresolved V gene, and why the rest are absent is not known. V and J calls and clone size are as listed in that table; D and trimming were resolved from the DNA. Present in this sample are almost 350,000 clones, about a tenth of which were seen just once. Together, the top ten hold about 1% of the sample.

The sequenced material came from central memory CD4+ T cells from blood. This clonotype originated in a man in his thirties or forties with type 1 diabetes.

The base sequence is TGTGCCAGCAGTGACAGCATATTCAACTATGGCTACACCTTC. This encodes CASSDSIFNYGYTF. The sequence joins TRBV6-5 to TRBJ1-2; the D gene is possibly TRBD1, with 5 bases matching. V is cut by 5 bases and J by 2 bases, and the space between the germline ends is 12 bases. Taken from the germline V gene, the CDR1 and CDR2 loops are MNHEY and SVGAGI. Counted from cysteine to phenylalanine, this CDR3 has 14 amino acids. Only CDR3 DNA remains: 42 bases, in frame from the first base.